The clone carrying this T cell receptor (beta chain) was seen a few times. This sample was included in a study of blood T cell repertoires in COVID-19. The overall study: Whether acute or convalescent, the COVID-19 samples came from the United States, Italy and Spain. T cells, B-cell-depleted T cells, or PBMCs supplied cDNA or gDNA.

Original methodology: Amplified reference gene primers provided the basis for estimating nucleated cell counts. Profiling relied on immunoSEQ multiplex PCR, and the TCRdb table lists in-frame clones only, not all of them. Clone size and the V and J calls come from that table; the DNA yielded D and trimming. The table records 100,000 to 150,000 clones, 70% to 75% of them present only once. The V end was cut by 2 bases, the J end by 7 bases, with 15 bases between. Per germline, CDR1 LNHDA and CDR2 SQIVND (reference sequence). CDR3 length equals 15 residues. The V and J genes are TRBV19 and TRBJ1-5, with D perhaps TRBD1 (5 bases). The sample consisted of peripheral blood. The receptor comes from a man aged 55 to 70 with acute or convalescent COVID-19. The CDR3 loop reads CASSIHGSGGQPQHF. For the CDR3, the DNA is TGTGCCAGTAGTATACACGGTTCGGGGGGACAGCCCCAGCATTTT.